This TCR beta chain appears in the sequencing data of a study of blood T cell repertoires in COVID-19. Participant-given clinical history determined each cohort assignment. This CDR3 comprises 13 residues. Trimming left V 10 bases short and J 1 base short, with 13 bases between. The table came from immunoSEQ multiplex PCR; TCRdb's copy has only in-frame clones and leaves some out. The sample consists of about 330,000 clones, 80% to 95% of them appearing once. This receptor was obtained from a woman in her thirties who had recovered from COVID-19. The sequencing sample was made of PBMCs or T cells enriched from blood (not recorded which). The chain carries TRBV12-3 or TRBV12-4 and TRBJ2-5; no reliable D call. The CDR3 reads CATPSGFQETQYF. The DNA for the CDR3 is TGTGCCACTCCCTCAGGATTCCAAGAGACCCAGTACTTC.